Shown below are 18 T cell receptor beta chains from a single sample sequenced in a study of T cell clonality in common variable immunodeficiency. The study, taken as a whole, reports: In common variable immunodeficiency, TCR beta chains reportedly carried fewer deletions and N-nucleotide insertions.

Using immunoSEQ multiplex PCR, the repertoire was profiled, and TCRdb retains in-frame clones only, with some absent. Observed in the sample are several thousand clones, none of them singletons. These receptors' targets are unknown. The sample was peripheral blood mononuclear cells. The receptors come from a human donor with common variable immunodeficiency.

Relative to its sample, this clone is medium-sized. The CDR3 end lies 3 residues beyond the end of the read and is filled in from the germline J gene. J is TRBJ2-3 and V is TRBV7-3; TRBD2 agrees at 7 bases. Per germline, CDR1 SGHTA and CDR2 FQGTGA. The CDR3 runs to 15 residues. The V segment lost 1 base and the J segment 5 bases; nucleotides outside the gene matches: 6. CDR3 sequence reads: CASSLISGEGDTQYF. Partial CDR3 DNA: TGTGCCAGCAGCTTAATATCGGGGGAGGGAGATACG. Supplemented by reference TRBV7-3 and TRBJ2-3, the full variable domain reads GAGVSQTPSNKVTEKGKYVELRCDPISGHTALYWYRQSLGQGPEFLIYFQGTGAADDSGLPNDRFFAVRPEGSVSTLKIQRTERGDSAVYLCASSLISGEGDTQYFGPGTRLTVL.

This clone turned up a few times. Read data end 3 residues before the CDR3 end; the end is taken from the germline J gene. The chain carries TRBV7-3 and TRBJ1-6; weak D call: TRBD1 (6 bases). Per the germline V gene, CDR1 is SGHTA and CDR2 is FQGTGA. This CDR3 region has 14 residues. V dropped 5 bases and J dropped 10 bases, with 15 bases sitting between them. Partial CDR3 DNA: TGTGCCAGCAGCGCAGGGGCAGGGTACTCACCC. Protein product: CASSAGAGYSP. The CDR3 as a whole reads CASSAGAGYSPLHF.

This clone was picked up a small number of times. The read stops 3 residues short of the end of the CDR3; the missing end is completed from the germline J gene. The V gene is TRBV18, the J gene TRBJ2-5; D uncertain. The CDR3 contains 14 residues. V gave up 2 bases and J gave up 5 bases, with 12 bases separating them. Germline loops: CDR1 KGHSH, CDR2 LQKENI. The CDR3 DNA, read in part, is TGTGCCAGCTCACCAAGTAACGCGGTTGAGACC. Protein sequence: CASSPSNAVET. The entire CDR3 is CASSPSNAVETQYF.

Of note for this clone: The read ends 3 residues shy of where the CDR3 ends; the end is completed using the germline J gene. The rearrangement joins TRBV7-6 to TRBJ2-5; 13 bases agree with TRBD2. CDR1 is SGHVS, CDR2 FNYEAQ, per germline. The CDR3 covers 17 residues. V shed 5 bases, J shed 5 bases, and the junction held 11 bases outside the gene matches. The sequenced part of the CDR3 DNA is TGTGCCAGCAGCCCCGGACTAGCGGGGGATGTTGGTGAGACC. It specifies CASSPGLAGDVGET. The whole CDR3 sequence is CASSPGLAGDVGETQYF.

As concerns this clone: The CDR3 end lies 3 residues beyond the end of the read and is filled in from the germline J gene. This chain joins TRBV7-6 and TRBJ1-2; no firm D call. Per germline, CDR1 SGHVS and CDR2 FNYEAQ. Trimming took 5 bases from V and 2 from J, leaving 12 bases between them. This CDR3 comprises 14 residues. Partial CDR3 DNA: TGTGCCAGCAGCCCCCTAAACGAAAACTATGGC. Translating it yields CASSPLNENYG. The full CDR3 reads CASSPLNENYGYTF.

Comment on this clone: The DNA ends 3 residues before the CDR3 does, and the rest of the CDR3 is filled in from the germline J gene. V is TRBV7-9 and J is TRBJ2-7, with no clear D. V was clipped by 2 bases and J by 6 bases, with 14 bases between them. The V gene's germline CDR1 is SEHNR and CDR2 FQNEAQ (reference sequence). The CDR3 totals 14 residues. The sequenced part of the CDR3 DNA is TGTGCCAGCAGCTTAACGGTCGGTACTCGCGAG. This translates into CASSLTVGTRE. From start to end, the CDR3 is CASSLTVGTREQYF.

This clone turned up a few times. The CDR3 end is not reached by the read, which stops 3 residues before it; the germline J gene fills it in. The V gene is TRBV18, the J gene TRBJ2-3, with TRBD2 matching over 8 bases. Looked up from germline, CDR1 is KGHSH and CDR2 is LQKENI. Trimming took 0 bases from V and 1 from J; bases not matched to a gene: 6. The CDR3 length is 17 residues. CDR3 sequence reads: CASSPPYWRGGTDTQYF. Incomplete CDR3 DNA: TGTGCCAGCTCACCACCGTACTGGCGGGGGGGCACAGATACG. The full variable domain, rest sourced from reference TRBV18 and TRBJ2-3, is NAGVMQNPRHLVRRRGQEARLRCSPMKGHSHVYWYRQLPEEGLKFMVYLQKENIIDESGMPKERFSAEFPKEGPSILRIQQVVRGDSAAYFCASSPPYWRGGTDTQYFGPGTRLTVL.

This clone showed up just a few times. The read ends 3 residues early relative to the CDR3; the germline J gene fills the gap. This chain joins TRBV18 and TRBJ2-5, with D possibly TRBD2 on 6 matching bases. V lost 3 bases, J lost 1 base, and 12 bases lay in between. CDR1 is KGHSH and CDR2 is LQKENI in the germline V gene. CDR3 length: 15 amino acids. The sequenced CDR3 bases are TGTGCCAGCTCACCGGGCGCGGGGTCCCAAGAGACC. It codes for CASSPGAGSQET. The whole CDR3 sequence is CASSPGAGSQETQYF.

About this clone itself: The CDR3 extends 3 residues past the end of the read, so its final part is completed from the germline J gene. This chain connects TRBV19 to TRBJ2-6; 8 bases are a match to TRBD2. CDR1 and CDR2 (germline): LNHDA, SQIVND (reference sequence). This CDR3 is 17 amino acids long. J lost 0 bases, V lost 1 base, and 2 bases had no gene match. The DNA read from the CDR3 is TGTGCCAGTAGTATAGGTAGCGGGGTCTCTGGGGCCAACGTC. Translation: CASSIGSGVSGANV. The CDR3 as a whole reads CASSIGSGVSGANVLTF.

This clone was counted between two and nine times. The CDR3 end falls 3 residues outside the read, so it is completed with the germline J gene. This chain connects TRBV7-6 to TRBJ2-2; TRBD1 matches 7 bases. CDR1 SGHVS and CDR2 FNYEAQ come from the germline V gene. This CDR3 is built from 17 residues. V trimming: 1 base; J trimming: 3 bases; junction bases outside the gene matches: 8. The CDR3 bases that were read are TGTGCCAGCAGCTTAGGGTTTACAGGGGCCTACACCGGGGAG. It encodes CASSLGFTGAYTGE. The whole CDR3 protein is CASSLGFTGAYTGELFF.

Concerning this clone: The read gets to within 3 residues of the CDR3 end, and the germline J gene fills in the rest. The rearrangement joins TRBV19 to TRBJ2-1; 11 bases fit TRBD1. The CDR3 totals 14 residues. V lost 5 bases to trimming and J lost 7 bases; unmatched junction nucleotides: 4. The germline V gene has CDR1 LNHDA and CDR2 SQIVND (reference sequence). The sequenced CDR3 bases are TGTGCCAGTAGTCTCTGGGACAGGGGGAATGAG. Protein sequence: CASSLWDRGNE. The entire CDR3 protein reads CASSLWDRGNEQFF.

CDR3 loop: CASSSTQGRDGYTF. Partial CDR3 DNA: TGTGCCAGCAGCTCTACGCAGGGGAGGGATGGC. The chain has TRBV7-6 and TRBJ1-2; maybe TRBD1 (6 bases). Coverage ceases 3 residues before the CDR3 finishes, and the germline J gene fills in the end. Between the trimmed V and J ends, which lost 4 bases and 6 bases, there was a span of 15 bases. In germline, CDR1 is SGHVS, CDR2 FNYEAQ. The CDR3 sequence is 14 residues long.

This clone was seen a handful of times. Read data end 3 residues before the CDR3 end; the end is taken from the germline J gene. V usage is TRBV2 and J usage is TRBJ2-1; 10 bases map to TRBD2. The CDR3 extends over 14 amino acids. Trimming at V came to 8 bases and at J to 7 bases, leaving 8 bases not matched to a gene. Looked up from germline, CDR1 is SNHLY and CDR2 is FYNNEI. The CDR3 sequence: CASSGAGGRNEQFF. CDR3 DNA, as far as it was read: TGTGCCAGCTCGGGAGCGGGGGGGAGGAATGAG.

This clone was counted between two and nine times. The observed sequence ends 3 residues before the CDR3 terminus, with the missing tail filled in from the germline J gene. The chain combines TRBV6-4 with TRBJ1-2, with 9 bases fitting TRBD1. This CDR3 comprises 15 residues. Germline V lookup: CDR1 MRHNA, CDR2 SNTAGT. The V and J ends lost 3 bases and 6 bases, in that order; junction bases with no gene match: 8. The CDR3 DNA, read in part, is TGTGCCAGCAGTGATCCTGGACAGGGGCGAGATGGC. Its protein is CASSDPGQGRDG. The whole CDR3 reads CASSDPGQGRDGYTF.

This clone was seen a handful of times. The read halts 3 residues ahead of the CDR3 end, with the missing end drawn from the germline J gene. The rearrangement links TRBV7-2 to TRBJ2-3; D remains ambiguous. CDR1 is SGHTA and CDR2 is FQGNSA in the germline V gene. V was trimmed by 7 bases and J by 1 base, leaving 6 bases between them. The CDR3 totals 12 residues. The CDR3: CASTYGTDTQYF. CDR3 DNA, as far as it was read: TGTGCCAGCACCTACGGCACAGATACG. Full variable domain (missing parts from reference TRBV7-2 and TRBJ2-3): GAGVSQSPSNKVTEKGKDVELRCDPISGHTALYWYRQSLGQGLEFLIYFQGNSAPDKSGLPSDRFSAERTGGSVSTLTIQRTQQEDSAVYLCASTYGTDTQYFGPGTRLTVL.

As concerns this clone: The CDR3 extends 3 residues past the end of the read, so its final part is completed from the germline J gene. The chain combines TRBV7-9 with TRBJ1-5; D gene uncertain. This CDR3 spans 12 amino acids. V lost 5 bases and J lost 7, with 9 bases in between. Per germline, CDR1 SEHNR and CDR2 FQNEAQ (reference sequence). CDR3 DNA, as far as it was read: TGTGCCAGCAGCCCAGGATCCCAGCCC. Protein: CASSPGSQP. The entire CDR3 reads CASSPGSQPQHF.

This clone has only a few counts. The CDR3 end lies 3 residues beyond the end of the read and is filled in from the germline J gene. The V call is TRBV18, the J call TRBJ1-2, with 9 bases that match TRBD1. CDR1 KGHSH and CDR2 LQKENI come from the germline V gene. The CDR3 is 15 amino acids. V was pared by 3 bases and J by 1 base, with 3 bases of the junction left unmatched. This chain's CDR3 is CASSPTGGGNYGYTF. CDR3 bases read: TGTGCCAGCTCACCGACAGGGGGTGGTAACTATGGC. Based on the CDR3 plus reference TRBV18 and TRBJ1-2, the full variable domain is NAGVMQNPRHLVRRRGQEARLRCSPMKGHSHVYWYRQLPEEGLKFMVYLQKENIIDESGMPKERFSAEFPKEGPSILRIQQVVRGDSAAYFCASSPTGGGNYGYTFGSGTRLTVV.

This clone occurred a few times. Read sequence stops 3 residues before the CDR3 end, and the germline J gene provides the missing end. The chain employs TRBV7-2 and TRBJ1-4; 9 nucleotides line up with TRBD1. The CDR3 length is 15 residues. CDR1 SGHTA and CDR2 FQGNSA come from the germline V gene. V was clipped by 6 bases and J by 4 bases; unmatched bases: 6. This CDR3 reads CASRDQTGGNEKLFF. CDR3 bases read: TGTGCCAGCAGGGATCAGACAGGGGGTAATGAAAAA.